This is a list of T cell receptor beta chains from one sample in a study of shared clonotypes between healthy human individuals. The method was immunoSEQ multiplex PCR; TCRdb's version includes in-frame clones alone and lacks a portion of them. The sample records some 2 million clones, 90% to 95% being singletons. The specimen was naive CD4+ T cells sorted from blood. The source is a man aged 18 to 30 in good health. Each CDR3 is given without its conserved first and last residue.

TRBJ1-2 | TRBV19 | ASSIERIYGYT
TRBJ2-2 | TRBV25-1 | ASRPAGSGNTGELF
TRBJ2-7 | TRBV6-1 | ASRDTGTGVHEQY
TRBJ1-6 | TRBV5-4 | ASSLRQGASNSPLH
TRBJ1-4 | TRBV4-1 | ASSRTDRDNEKLF
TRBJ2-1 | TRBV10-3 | AVTTSGGVAEQF
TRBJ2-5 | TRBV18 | ASSQPSGGRETQY
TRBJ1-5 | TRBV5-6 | ASSLRTGSNQPQH
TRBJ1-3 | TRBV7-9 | ASSYRTGTSGNTIY
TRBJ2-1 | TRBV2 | ASSEGVGLGQF
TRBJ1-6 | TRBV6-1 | ASSDGTGVNSPLH
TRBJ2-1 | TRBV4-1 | ASSEGVLRDSF
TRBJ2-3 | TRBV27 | ASSLSTVGLGTDTQY
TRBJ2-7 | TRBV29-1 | SVQLNTGLATEQY
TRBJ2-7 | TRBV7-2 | ASTLSTGLPLSEQY
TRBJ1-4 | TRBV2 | ASSPRDASRKLF
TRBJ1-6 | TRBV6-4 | ASSREFDSPLH
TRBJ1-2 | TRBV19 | ASKGRGQANYGYT
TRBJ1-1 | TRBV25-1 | ASSEVNSNTEAF
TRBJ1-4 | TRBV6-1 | ATTPFMGDGEKLF
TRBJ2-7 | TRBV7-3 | ASSPGQGRSYEQY
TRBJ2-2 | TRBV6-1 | ASEGRGRTGELF
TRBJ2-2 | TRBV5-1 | ASSLLTQGPGELF
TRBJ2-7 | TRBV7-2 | ASSSRGGGEPYEQY
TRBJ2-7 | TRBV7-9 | ASSLVGGQY
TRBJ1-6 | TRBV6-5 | ASSQGQVYNSPLH
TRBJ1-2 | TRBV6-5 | AVGRDYGYT
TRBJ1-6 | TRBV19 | ASSISGSNSPLH
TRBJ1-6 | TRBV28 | ASGGTGVGSPLH
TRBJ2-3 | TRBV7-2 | ASSPPGTSGSTQY
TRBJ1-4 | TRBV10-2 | ASSPRLNEKLF
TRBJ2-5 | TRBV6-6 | ASSYELAGGETQY
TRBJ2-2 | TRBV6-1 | ASSRQGYTGELF
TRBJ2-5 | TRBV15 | ATSRDGGGKETQY
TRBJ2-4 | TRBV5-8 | ASSFASAQY
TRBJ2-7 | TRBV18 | ASSPQGQGAYEQY
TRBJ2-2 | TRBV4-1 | ASSQTRGAGNTGELF
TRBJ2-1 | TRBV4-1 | ASSHLYNEQF
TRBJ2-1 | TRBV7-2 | ASSLLLAGPTSYNEQF
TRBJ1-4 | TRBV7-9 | ASSLGTGPRLF
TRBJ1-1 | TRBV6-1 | ASSDSTGTAFEAF
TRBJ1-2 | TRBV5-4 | ASSLADRVPNDYGYT
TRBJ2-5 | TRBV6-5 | ASNGVFQETQY
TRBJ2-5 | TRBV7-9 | ASSFTGGGETQY
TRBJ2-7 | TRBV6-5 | ASSLDGNSYEQY
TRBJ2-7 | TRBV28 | ASSFSTANYEQY
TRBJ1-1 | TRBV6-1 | ASRRQYTEAF
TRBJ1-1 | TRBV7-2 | ASSLPPGGTVEAF
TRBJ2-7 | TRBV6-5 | ASRRTSGTWEQY
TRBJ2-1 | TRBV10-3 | AISATSGGAGEQF
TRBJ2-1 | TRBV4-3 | ASSRQGYEQF
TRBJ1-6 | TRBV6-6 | ASAREGASPLH
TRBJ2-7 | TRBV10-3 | AISGLAGGPSYEQY
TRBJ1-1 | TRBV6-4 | ASRKTGAIPSNTEAF